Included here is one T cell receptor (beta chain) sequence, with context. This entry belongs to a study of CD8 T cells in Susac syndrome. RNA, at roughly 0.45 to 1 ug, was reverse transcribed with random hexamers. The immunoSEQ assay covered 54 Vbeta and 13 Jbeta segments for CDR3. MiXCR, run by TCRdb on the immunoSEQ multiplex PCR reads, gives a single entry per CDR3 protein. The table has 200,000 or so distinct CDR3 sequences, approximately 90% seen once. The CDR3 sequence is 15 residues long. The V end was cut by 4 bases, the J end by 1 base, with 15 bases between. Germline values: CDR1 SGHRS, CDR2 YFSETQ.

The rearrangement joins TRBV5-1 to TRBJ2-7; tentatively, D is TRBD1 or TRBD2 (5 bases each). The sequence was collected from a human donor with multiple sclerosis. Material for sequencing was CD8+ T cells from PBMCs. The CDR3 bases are TGCGCCAGCAGCCCCCCGGGACCGAAATCCTACGAGCAGTACTTC. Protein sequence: CASSPPGPKSYEQYF.